Below are 12 T cell receptor beta chains sequenced from a single sample in a study of T cell changes during pregnancy in multiple sclerosis. Assay used: immunoSEQ multiplex PCR; TCRdb lists only in-frame clones, some missing. The profile shows 65,000 to 95,000 clones, 85% to 95% of them singletons. This specimen was peripheral blood, taken after pregnancy. The receptors come from a female donor in good health, enrolled as a control in a pregnancy study.

The chain joins TRBV6-5 to TRBJ1-5, with D possibly matching TRBD1 (6 bases). CDR1 and CDR2 (germline): MNHEY, SVGAGI. This CDR3 is built from 15 residues. Trimming took off 6 bases at V and 5 bases at J, with 17 bases between the two ends. The chain's CDR3 is CASSPDSVPHQPQHF. The CDR3 nucleotides are TGTGCCAGCAGCCCGGACAGTGTACCCCATCAGCCCCAGCATTTT.

V and J are TRBV5-6 and TRBJ2-7; 9 bases agree with TRBD2. The V segment lost 4 bases and the J segment 0 bases; nucleotides outside the gene matches: 5. This CDR3 is 15 amino acids long. CDR1 SGHDT and CDR2 YYEEEE come from the germline V gene. The CDR3 sequence: CASSPGGGASYEQYF. The DNA for the CDR3 is TGTGCCAGCAGCCCCGGCGGGGGGGCCTCCTACGAGCAGTACTTC. Combining the CDR3 with reference TRBV5-6 and TRBJ2-7 gives the whole variable domain DAGVTQSPTHLIKTRGQQVTLRCSPKSGHDTVSWYQQALGQGPQFIFQYYEEEERQRGNFPDRFSGHQFPNYSSELNVNALLLGDSALYLCASSPGGGASYEQYFGPGTRLTVT.

The chain links TRBV28 to TRBJ2-7; D is unclear. The CDR3 consists of 13 residues. Deletions cut 9 bases from V and 6 bases from J, with 18 bases between. From germline, CDR1 is MDHEN and CDR2 SYDVKM. The CDR3 nucleotides read TGTGCCAGTAGAACGGGTTTATCTGGCGAGCAGTACTTC. Encoded protein: CASRTGLSGEQYF.

The V call is TRBV6-4, the J call TRBJ1-5, with a tentative D call TRBD1 (6 bases). Trimming took off 10 bases at V and 5 bases at J, with 18 bases between the two ends. The CDR3 has 14 residues. The germline CDR1 and CDR2 sequences are MRHNA and SNTAGT. CDR3 DNA: TGTGCCACCCCCCTGAGGGACACCCATCAGCCCCAGCATTTT. It codes for CATPLRDTHQPQHF.

The chain uses TRBV14 and TRBJ2-2; 8 nucleotides align to TRBD2. CDR1 is SGHDN and CDR2 is FVKESK in the germline V gene. The V and J ends lost 4 bases and 3 bases, in that order; junction bases with no gene match: 7. The CDR3 covers 16 residues. The DNA for the CDR3 is TGTGCCAGCAGCCCTTTGCGGGGGGCCGACACCGGGGAGCTGTTTTTT. The encoded protein is CASSPLRGADTGELFF.

V is TRBV2 and J is TRBJ2-5; TRBD1 agrees at 7 bases. Trimming removed 10 bases from V and 2 bases from J; junction bases left unmatched: 4. The length of the CDR3 is 12 residues. Germline CDR1 and CDR2: SNHLY and FYNNEI. CDR3 loop: CAIDRAQETQYF. CDR3 bases: TGTGCCATCGACAGGGCACAAGAGACCCAGTACTTC.

V is TRBV4-2 and J is TRBJ1-3; the match to TRBD1 covers 8 bases. CDR3 length equals 16 residues. From germline, CDR1 is LGHNA and CDR2 YNFKEQ. V lost 0 bases to trimming and J lost 2 bases; unmatched junction nucleotides: 3. This CDR3 is CASSQETGVPGNTIYF. The CDR3 DNA reads TGTGCCAGCAGCCAAGAGACAGGGGTGCCTGGAAACACCATATATTTT.

The chain is built from TRBV10-1 and TRBJ2-1, with a weak D call TRBD2 (5 bases). The CDR3 length is 12 residues. Trimming took 4 bases from V and 13 from J, leaving 14 bases between them. Germline values: CDR1 WNHNN, CDR2 SYGVQD (reference sequence). In DNA, the CDR3 is TGCGCCAGCAGTGCAAACCGGGGAACCCAGTTCTTC. It is translated as CASSANRGTQFF.

The gene calls are TRBV6-6 and TRBJ2-7; possible D gene TRBD2, 6 bases. V lost 7 bases and J lost 2, with 12 bases in between. The CDR3 sequence is 13 residues long. Germline assignment: CDR1 MNHNY and CDR2 SVGAGI (reference sequence). The CDR3 sequence is CASNRREAYEQYF. The CDR3 DNA reads as TGTGCCAGCAATCGAAGGGAGGCCTACGAGCAGTACTTC.

The gene calls are TRBV6-6 and TRBJ2-1, with a possible D match to TRBD2 (5 bases). The CDR3 loop spans 14 amino acids. Germline values: CDR1 MNHNY, CDR2 SVGAGI (reference sequence). V gave up 10 bases and J gave up 5 bases, with 18 bases separating them. The CDR3 here is CANGVLERDNEQFF. The CDR3 region has the DNA TGTGCCAACGGGGTTTTGGAAAGGGACAATGAGCAGTTCTTC.

CDR3 amino acids: CASSYSLVNTEAFF. For the CDR3, the DNA is TGTGCCAGCAGTTACTCCCTTGTGAACACTGAAGCTTTCTTT. The rearrangement joins TRBV6-5 to TRBJ1-1, with D hard to call. Germline V lookup: CDR1 MNHEY, CDR2 SVGAGI. The CDR3 is 14 amino acids. The V gene lost 0 bases and the J gene lost 0 bases, with 5 bases spanning the gap.

The J gene is TRBJ1-1, the V gene TRBV11-2; D call uncertain. The germline V gene encodes CDR1 SGHAT and CDR2 FQNNGV. The CDR3 consists of 11 residues. Trimming left V 4 bases short and J 5 bases short, with 5 bases between. CDR3 DNA: TGTGCCAGCAGCTACAAAACTGAAGCTTTCTTT. This codes for CASSYKTEAFF.